A selection of T cell receptor beta chains follows, all from one sample in a study of blood T cell repertoires in COVID-19. Sequencing used immunoSEQ multiplex PCR; TCRdb keeps in-frame clones, though not all of them. The sample holds roughly 250,000 clones, more than 75% seen once. The sample consisted of PBMCs or T cells enriched from blood (not recorded which). Source of these receptors: a woman aged 45-65 years who had recovered from COVID-19. CDR3s include the opening cysteine and the closing phenylalanine or tryptophan. Each record gives: clone size, V gene, J gene, D gene, CDR3 DNA, CDR3 protein. A D gene is named only where the DNA matches it firmly. For some rows the clone size is stated as once, few or many, or as a class when expanded; others skip it.

>NA|TRBV18|TRBJ2-5|TRBD1
TGTGCCAGCTCACCACCTATGAGGGGGCTGGAGACCCAGTACTTC
CASSPPMRGLETQYF
>NA|TRBV2|TRBJ2-7|TRBD1
TGTGCCAGCAGGACTTCAAGGACAGGTGAAGAGCAGTACTTC
CASRTSRTGEEQYF
>NA|TRBV6-1|TRBJ1-3|NA
TGTGCCAGCAGTGAAGTAGTGGGAAACACCATATATTTT
CASSEVVGNTIYF
>NA|TRBV6-5|TRBJ2-2|TRBD2
TGTGCCAGCAGGCCGACTAGCGGGGTCCCCGGGGAGCTGTTTTTT
CASRPTSGVPGELFF
>few|TRBV5-1|TRBJ1-6|TRBD1
TGCGCCAGCAGCTCTGGACAGGGAGGTTCACCCCTCCACTTT
CASSSGQGGSPLHF
>NA|TRBV7-2|TRBJ1-1|NA
TGTGCCAGCAGCTTTAGGGCAGGGCGGGGTCACACTGAAGCTTTCTTT
CASSFRAGRGHTEAFF
>NA|TRBV19|TRBJ1-1|NA
TGTGCCAGTAGTACGACAGCGAACACTGAAGCTTTCTTT
CASSTTANTEAFF
>NA|TRBV16|TRBJ2-5|TRBD1
TGTGCCAGCAGCCCCCGACAGGGGGGGGAGACCCAGTACTTC
CASSPRQGGETQYF
>NA|TRBV24-1|TRBJ2-3|NA
TGTGCCACCAGCCACCCTACGGAGGGCACAGATACGCAGTATTTT
CATSHPTEGTDTQYF
>NA|TRBV18|TRBJ2-7|NA
TGTGCCAGCTCCCTCGGACGGATTGGAGGTTTAGAGCAGTACTTC
CASSLGRIGGLEQYF
>NA|TRBV12-5|TRBJ1-1|NA
TGTGCTAGTGGTTTGGCGGGAGGGGCCCCGATGGGAGCTTTCTTT
CASGLAGGAPMGAFF
>NA|TRBV7-8|TRBJ2-7|TRBD1
TGTGCCAGCAGCTTCGGGACAGCCTACGAGCAGTACTTC
CASSFGTAYEQYF
>NA|TRBV3-1/TRBV3-2|TRBJ2-7|NA
TGTGCCAGCAGCCAAGTTAGCCACGAGCAGTACTTC
CASSQVSHEQYF
>NA|TRBV27|TRBJ1-5|NA
TGTGCCAGCAGTTTATCGGGGGAGGTCAATCAGCCCCAGCATTTT
CASSLSGEVNQPQHF
>NA|TRBV28|TRBJ1-1|NA
TGTGCCAGCAGTTTAACACAGGAGCCTCAATCTGAAGCTTTCTTT
CASSLTQEPQSEAFF
>NA|TRBV5-6|TRBJ1-2|NA
TGTGCCAGCAGCTCCATTAAGACAGAACACTATGGCTACACCTTC
CASSSIKTEHYGYTF
>NA|TRBV28|TRBJ2-5|NA
TGTGCCAGCAGCCTCGGTGAGACCCAGTACTTC
CASSLGETQYF
>NA|TRBV11-3|TRBJ2-5|TRBD2
TGTGCCAGCTCTAGCGGGATAGGTGAGACCCAGTACTTC
CASSSGIGETQYF
>NA|TRBV28|TRBJ2-7|NA
TGTGCCAGCAGTGCAGGGACTCCGTACGAGCAGTACTTC
CASSAGTPYEQYF
>NA|TRBV5-5|TRBJ2-5|NA
TGTGCCAGCAGCTTGGTATTAGCGGAGACCCAGTACTTC
CASSLVLAETQYF
>once|TRBV28|TRBJ1-5|NA
TGTGCCAGCAGGTCAAGGCCCCGCGGAATAAATCAGCCCCAGCATTTT
CASRSRPRGINQPQHF
>once|TRBV25-1|TRBJ1-2|TRBD1
TGTGCCAGCAGTGAGCTGGACAGGGTGGATGGCTACACCTTC
CASSELDRVDGYTF
>NA|TRBV27|TRBJ2-3|TRBD2
TGTGCCAGCAGTTTATTTCTCGCGGATAGCGGGAGTTTGCGGGATACGCAGTATTTT
CASSLFLADSGSLRDTQYF
>NA|TRBV12-3/TRBV12-4|TRBJ1-2|NA
TGTGCCAGCAGTTTACAGACTAACTATGGCTACACCTTC
CASSLQTNYGYTF
>once|TRBV2|TRBJ2-5|TRBD1
TGTGCCAGCAGTTCGGGGAGACAGGGGGCCGGAGAGACCCAGTACTTC
CASSSGRQGAGETQYF
>NA|TRBV10-1|TRBJ2-6|NA
TGCGCCAGCATCAAGGGTCGGGGGAGGAGTTCTGGGGCCAACGTCCTGACTTTC
CASIKGRGRSSGANVLTF
>NA|TRBV10-2|TRBJ1-6|TRBD1
TGCGCCAGCAGTGACCGGACAGGGGAGGTAAAAGGGGATTCACCCCTCCACTTT
CASSDRTGEVKGDSPLHF
>NA|TRBV9|TRBJ2-2|TRBD2
TGTGCCAGCAGCGTAGCCCCGGGACTAGCGTCCGGGGAGCTGTTTTTT
CASSVAPGLASGELFF
>NA|TRBV9|TRBJ2-5|TRBD1
TGTGCCAGCAGCTCCCCACGGACAGGGGAAGAGACCCAGTACTTC
CASSSPRTGEETQYF